This passage covers 22 T cell receptor beta chains from one sample sequenced in a study of technical replicates of blood from a few donors. Assay: immunoSEQ multiplex PCR; the TCRdb copy retains only in-frame clones and omits some. The top ten hold roughly 0.2% of the sample, which has 91,000 or so clones, about 96% seen once. Material: T cells isolated from PBMCs. These receptors came from a human donor in good health.

The gene calls are TRBV4-1 and TRBJ2-7; D not certain. The CDR3 spans 15 residues. Looked up from germline, CDR1 is MGHRA and CDR2 is YSYEKL. The germline V and J ends were trimmed by 0 bases and 3 bases, with 12 bases remaining between them. The DNA for the CDR3 is TGCGCCAGCAGCCAAGATCACTACACAAACTACGAGCAGTACTTC. It is translated as CASSQDHYTNYEQYF.

This clone occurred once. The genes are TRBV6-1 and TRBJ2-7; D is undetermined. The V end was cut by 3 bases, the J end by 3 bases, with 6 bases between. Germline values: CDR1 MNHNS, CDR2 SASEGT. This CDR3 contains 12 residues. The CDR3 nucleotides read TGTGCCAGCAGTGACAACATCTACGAGCAGTACTTC. Amino acid sequence: CASSDNIYEQYF.

The V and J genes are TRBV6-1 and TRBJ1-4; D call uncertain. CDR3 length: 16 amino acids. Germline V gene lookup returns CDR1 MNHNS and CDR2 SASEGT. Trimming removed 2 bases at V and 3 bases at J, with 13 bases between. The CDR3 DNA reads as TGTGCCAGCAGTGAACCCAACCTCGGGGCTAATGAAAAACTGTTTTTT. It translates to CASSEPNLGANEKLFF.

The V and J genes are TRBV20-1 and TRBJ1-1, with D possibly TRBD1 on 5 matching bases. The CDR3 covers 11 residues. Between the trimmed V and J ends, which lost 3 bases and 7 bases, there was a span of 9 bases. CDR1 is DFQATT, CDR2 SNEGSKA, per germline (reference sequence). Here the CDR3 DNA reads TGCAGTGCTAGGCGACAGATTGAAGCTTTCTTT. It encodes CSARRQIEAFF.

The chain joins TRBV7-8 to TRBJ2-2; D call uncertain. Per the germline V gene, CDR1 is SGHVS and CDR2 is FQNEAQ. The CDR3 runs 16 residues. The V and J ends lost 5 bases and 5 bases respectively, with 18 bases between them. The CDR3 reads CASSVPREDETGELFF. CDR3 DNA sequence: TGTGCCAGCAGCGTGCCCAGAGAGGATGAGACCGGGGAGCTGTTTTTT.

Details on this clone: The junction and the germline gene differ at one end; a read error may be behind it. The chain combines TRBV7-7 with TRBJ2-1, with TRBD2 identical over 12 bases. Per germline, CDR1 SSHAT and CDR2 FNYEAQ (reference sequence). The CDR3 contains 17 residues. The CDR3 spells CASSWTSGVLNRDEQFF. Here the CDR3 DNA reads TGTGCTAGCAGTTGGACTAGCGGGGTCCTAAACCGGGATGAGCAGTTCTTC.

This clone was seen a single time. This chain joins TRBV10-2 and TRBJ2-7, with 11 bases lining up with TRBD2. Germline CDR1 is WSHSY and CDR2 is SAAADI. The V segment lost 8 bases and the J segment 5 bases; nucleotides outside the gene matches: 29. The CDR3 is 21 amino acids. CDR3 bases: TGCGCCAGCGTCCACTCCGTCCTGGGACTAGCGGAACGCCATGACTGGAACGAGCAGTACTTC. Its protein product is CASVHSVLGLAERHDWNEQYF.

The V and J genes are TRBV7-9 and TRBJ1-1; D call uncertain. V lost 10 bases and J 3 bases, leaving 12 bases between the germline ends. Germline V gives CDR1 SEHNR, CDR2 FQNEAQ (reference sequence). CDR3 length: 12 amino acids. CDR3 DNA: TGTGCCATGAGACCGAGGGACACTGAAGCTTTCTTT. This translates into CAMRPRDTEAFF.

V and J are TRBV5-8 and TRBJ1-2; 7 positions agree with TRBD1. From germline, CDR1 is SGHTS and CDR2 YDEGEE. V lost 0 bases to trimming and J lost 4 bases; unmatched junction nucleotides: 6. CDR3 length: 15 amino acids. The CDR3 here is CASSLVTGNIYGYTF. Written as DNA, the CDR3 is TGTGCCAGCAGCTTGGTGACAGGGAACATCTATGGCTACACCTTC.

The J gene is TRBJ2-5, the V gene TRBV7-8, with D unresolved. CDR1 SGHVS and CDR2 FQNEAQ come from the germline V gene. The CDR3 covers 13 residues. V was trimmed by 2 bases and J by 4 bases, leaving 8 bases between them. Written as DNA, the CDR3 is TGTGCCAGCAGCTTACTAGGTGGAGAGACCCAGTACTTC. Translating gives CASSLLGGETQYF.

The rearrangement joins TRBV28 to TRBJ1-2; D not certain. This CDR3 contains 14 residues. Trimming removed 6 bases at V and 2 bases at J, with 13 bases between. The germline CDR1 and CDR2 sequences are MDHEN and SYDVKM. As DNA, the CDR3 is TGTGCCAGCAGCGACCCCTCGAGGAACTATGGCTACACCTTC. Protein: CASSDPSRNYGYTF.

The V call is TRBV7-9, the J call TRBJ2-7, with D perhaps matching TRBD1 (6 bases). Trimming took 5 bases from V and 0 from J, leaving 17 bases between them. CDR3 length: 16 amino acids. Germline CDR1 SEHNR, CDR2 FQNEAQ (reference sequence). This CDR3 is CASSASGQSLSYEQYF. The CDR3 DNA sequence: TGTGCCAGCAGCGCAAGTGGACAGTCGCTCTCCTACGAGCAGTACTTC. Full variable domain (rest looked up from reference TRBV7-9 and TRBJ2-7): DTGVSQNPRHKITKRGQNVTFRCDPISEHNRLYWYRQTLGQGPEFLTYFQNEAQLEKSRLLSDRFSAERPKGSFSTLEIQRTEQGDSAMYLCASSASGQSLSYEQYFGPGTRLTVT.

The V gene is TRBV18, the J gene TRBJ1-5; possible D gene TRBD1, 6 bases. There are 19 residues in the CDR3. The germline CDR1 and CDR2 sequences are KGHSH and LQKENI. V was trimmed by 6 bases and J by 0 bases, leaving 24 bases between them. CDR3 bases: TGTGCCAGCTCGGAGCAGGGGCCTCTCAGGGGTTATAGCAATCAGCCCCAGCATTTT. Amino acids: CASSEQGPLRGYSNQPQHF.

This clone was seen only once. The chain joins TRBV6-5 to TRBJ1-5; TRBD1 is a possible D gene (6 bases). V lost 6 bases, J lost 4 bases, and 10 bases lay in between. CDR1 is MNHEY, CDR2 SVGAGI, per germline. The CDR3 contains 13 residues. In DNA, the CDR3 is TGTGCCAGCAGCGCGGACAGTAATCAGCCCCAGCATTTT. Amino acid sequence: CASSADSNQPQHF.

The V gene is TRBV11-2, the J gene TRBJ2-1; 11 bases align to TRBD2. The CDR3 is 17 amino acids. CDR1 is SGHAT, CDR2 FQNNGV, per germline. V lost 9 bases and J lost 0; bases outside the gene matches: 10. The CDR3: CASDLAGGVPSYNEQFF. CDR3 DNA sequence: TGTGCCAGTGACCTAGCGGGGGGTGTTCCCTCCTACAATGAGCAGTTCTTC.

The V and J genes are TRBV28 and TRBJ2-2; D is possibly TRBD1 (6 bases). The V and J ends lost 5 bases and 4 bases respectively, with 17 bases between them. The CDR3 spans 16 residues. Germline CDR1 reads MDHEN; CDR2 reads SYDVKM. CDR3 residues: CASSAYRASGTGELFF. The DNA for the CDR3 is TGTGCCAGCAGTGCGTACAGGGCCTCGGGCACCGGGGAGCTGTTTTTT. Supplemented by reference TRBV28 and TRBJ2-2, the full variable domain reads DVKVTQSSRYLVKRTGEKVFLECVQDMDHENMFWYRQDPGLGLRLIYFSYDVKMKEKGDIPEGYSVSREKKERFSLILESASTNQTSMYLCASSAYRASGTGELFFGEGSRLTVL.

The rearrangement links TRBV5-6 to TRBJ2-5, with D perhaps matching TRBD2 (5 bases). From germline, CDR1 is SGHDT and CDR2 YYEEEE. V lost 0 bases to trimming and J lost 4 bases, with 10 bases between them. The CDR3 consists of 14 residues. As DNA, the CDR3 is TGTGCCAGCAGCTTGGGGGGAAGCGGAGAGACCCAGTACTTC. Protein: CASSLGGSGETQYF.

J is TRBJ2-7 and V is TRBV28, with 12 bases that match TRBD1. This CDR3 comprises 15 residues. CDR1 and CDR2 (germline): MDHEN, SYDVKM. Losses at the gene ends were 8 bases for V and 6 bases for J; bases not matched to a gene: 11. CDR3 loop: CASWGVGTGGREQYF. The CDR3 DNA sequence: TGTGCCAGCTGGGGTGTTGGGACAGGGGGCCGCGAGCAGTACTTC.

This clone was seen a few times. V is TRBV11-3 and J is TRBJ1-1; TRBD1 matches at 7 bases. V trimming: 3 bases; J trimming: 2 bases; junction bases outside the gene matches: 6. The CDR3 sequence is 15 residues long. Germline CDR1 reads SGHNT; CDR2 reads YENEEA. CDR3 DNA sequence: TGTGCCAGCAGCTTCGGGACAGCCTACAACACTGAAGCTTTCTTT. The encoded protein is CASSFGTAYNTEAFF.

This chain uses TRBV5-1 with TRBJ2-1; 12 bases agree with TRBD1. With V trimmed by 4 bases and J by 0 bases, 5 bases remained unmatched. Germline CDR1 is SGHRS and CDR2 is YFSETQ. The length of the CDR3 is 17 residues. The CDR3 DNA reads as TGCGCCAGCAGCCCCGGGACAGGGGGCCCCTCCTACAATGAGCAGTTCTTC. Translation gives CASSPGTGGPSYNEQFF. The full variable domain, rest sourced from reference TRBV5-1 and TRBJ2-1, is KAGVTQTPRYLIKTRGQQVTLSCSPISGHRSVSWYQQTPGQGLQFLFEYFSETQRNKGNFPGRFSGRQFSNSRSEMNVSTLELGDSALYLCASSPGTGGPSYNEQFFGPGTRLTVL.

The V gene is TRBV7-9, the J gene TRBJ1-4; the match to TRBD1 covers 10 bases. The CDR3 extends over 17 amino acids. From germline, CDR1 is SEHNR and CDR2 FQNEAQ (reference sequence). V shed 6 bases and J 2 bases; nucleotides not matched to a gene: 9. The CDR3 region has the DNA TGTGCCAGCAGTTTGACAGGGGGCGAGGCTACTAATGAAAAACTGTTTTTT. It codes for CASSLTGGEATNEKLFF.

This rearrangement joins TRBV20-1 to TRBJ2-3; D uncertain. In germline, CDR1 is DFQATT, CDR2 SNEGSKA (reference sequence). The CDR3 has 11 residues. V was shortened by 5 bases and J by 2 bases, with 5 bases between the two germline ends. The CDR3 protein is CSASSTDTQYF. CDR3 DNA sequence: TGCAGTGCTTCCTCCACAGATACGCAGTATTTT.